There are a few counts of the clone carrying this T cell receptor (beta chain). The antigen is unknown. The CDR3 spans 14 residues. V dropped 4 bases and J dropped 0 bases, with 8 bases sitting between them. CDR1 is MNHEY and CDR2 is SMNVEV in the germline V gene (reference sequence). The sorted Tregs were CD4+CD25+CD127-/low cells. Semi-nested PCR with Nested Universal Primer A followed constant-region reverse priming of full-length variable regions. MiXCR was run by TCRdb on the 5' RACE reads, yielding one entry per CDR3 protein. There are over 45,000 distinct CDR3 sequences in the sample; approximately 26% occur only once, and under 2.5% lies in the top ten. Overall study results and limits: Greatest tumor Treg TCR overlap was with tumor naive CD4+ cells. Larger-cohort validation covered only one TCR beta V-J rearrangement.

This chain links TRBV27 with TRBJ2-3, with D unclear. Sequenced sample: tumor-infiltrating Tregs sorted from the breast tumor. This clonotype originated in a female donor with breast cancer. The CDR3 nucleotides read TGTGCCAGCAGTTGGGCCAGCAGCACAGATACGCAGTATTTT. It encodes CASSWASSTDTQYF.